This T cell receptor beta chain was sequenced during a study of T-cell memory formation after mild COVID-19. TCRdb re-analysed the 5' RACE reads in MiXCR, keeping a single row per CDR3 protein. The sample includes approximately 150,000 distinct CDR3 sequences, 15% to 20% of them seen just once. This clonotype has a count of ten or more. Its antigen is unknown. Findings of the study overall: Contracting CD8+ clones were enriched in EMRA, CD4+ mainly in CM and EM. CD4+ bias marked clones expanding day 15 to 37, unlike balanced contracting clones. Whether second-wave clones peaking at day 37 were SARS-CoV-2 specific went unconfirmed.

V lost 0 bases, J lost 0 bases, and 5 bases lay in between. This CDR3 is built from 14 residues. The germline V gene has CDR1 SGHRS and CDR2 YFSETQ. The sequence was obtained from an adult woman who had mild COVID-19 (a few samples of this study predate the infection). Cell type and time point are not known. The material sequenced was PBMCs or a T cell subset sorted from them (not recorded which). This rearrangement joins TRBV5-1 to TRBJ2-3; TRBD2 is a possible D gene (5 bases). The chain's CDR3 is CASSLGTSTDTQYF. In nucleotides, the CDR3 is TGCGCCAGCAGCTTGGGGACTAGCACAGATACGCAGTATTTT.